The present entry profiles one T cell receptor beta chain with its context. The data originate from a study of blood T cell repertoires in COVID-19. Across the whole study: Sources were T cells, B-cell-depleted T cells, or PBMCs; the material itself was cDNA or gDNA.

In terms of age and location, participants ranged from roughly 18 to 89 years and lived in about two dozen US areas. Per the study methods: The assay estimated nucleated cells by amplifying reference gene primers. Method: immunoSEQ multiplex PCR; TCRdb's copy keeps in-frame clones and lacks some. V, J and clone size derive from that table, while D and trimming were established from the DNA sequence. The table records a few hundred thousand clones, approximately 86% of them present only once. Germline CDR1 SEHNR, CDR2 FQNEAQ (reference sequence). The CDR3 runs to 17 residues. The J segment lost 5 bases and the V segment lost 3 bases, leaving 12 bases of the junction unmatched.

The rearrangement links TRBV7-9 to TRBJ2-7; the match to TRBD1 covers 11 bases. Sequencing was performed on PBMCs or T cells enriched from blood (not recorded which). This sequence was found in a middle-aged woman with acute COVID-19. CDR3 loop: CASSFTPGDRGSHEQYF. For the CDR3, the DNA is TGTGCCAGCAGCTTTACCCCTGGGGACAGGGGGAGTCACGAGCAGTACTTC.